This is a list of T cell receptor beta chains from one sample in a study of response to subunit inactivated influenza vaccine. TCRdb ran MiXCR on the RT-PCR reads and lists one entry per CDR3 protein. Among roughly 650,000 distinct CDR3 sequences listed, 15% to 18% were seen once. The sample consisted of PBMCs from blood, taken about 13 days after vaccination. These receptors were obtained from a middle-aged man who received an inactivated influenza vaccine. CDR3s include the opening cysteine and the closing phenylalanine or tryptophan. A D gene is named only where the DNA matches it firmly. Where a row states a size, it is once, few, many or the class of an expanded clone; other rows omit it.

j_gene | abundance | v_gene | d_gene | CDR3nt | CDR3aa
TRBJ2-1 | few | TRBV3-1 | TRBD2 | TGTGCCAGCAGTACCGCTAGCGGGAGGATCAGCTCCTACAATGAGCAGTTCTTC | CASSTASGRISSYNEQFF
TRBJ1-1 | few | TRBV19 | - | TGTGCCAGTAGTCCGGCAACAGGGACCACTGAAGCTTTCTTT | CASSPATGTTEAFF
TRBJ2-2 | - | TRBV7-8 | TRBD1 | TGTGCCAGCAGCTTAAGCGGGACAGGGGGCTCCGGGGAGCTGTTTTTT | CASSLSGTGGSGELFF
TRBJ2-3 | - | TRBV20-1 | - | TGCAGTGAGGCGGGTGCTAGAACAGATACGCAGTATTTT | CSEAGARTDTQYF
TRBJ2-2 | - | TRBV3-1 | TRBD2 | TGTGCCAGCAGCCAGGTTGGACTAGCGAAAAACACCGGGGAGCTGTTTTTT | CASSQVGLAKNTGELFF
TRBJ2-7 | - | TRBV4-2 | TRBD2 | TGTGCCAGCAGCCAAGATCTACTAGCGGGATCCTACGAGCAGTACTTC | CASSQDLLAGSYEQYF
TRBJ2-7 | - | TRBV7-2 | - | TGTGCCAGCAGCCCCTGGGAGGCCGCCTACGAGCAGTACTTC | CASSPWEAAYEQYF
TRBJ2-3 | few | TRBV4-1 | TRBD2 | TGCGCCAGCAGCCAAGGCGCTGGTAGCGGGGGGATAGATACGCAGTATTTT | CASSQGAGSGGIDTQYF
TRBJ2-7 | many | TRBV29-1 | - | TGCAGCGTTTCAGTCACCCGGTCGAGCTACGAGCAGTACTTC | CSVSVTRSSYEQYF
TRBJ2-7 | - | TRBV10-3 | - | TGTGCCATCAGTGAGCCCCCAGGTGCGCAGCAGTACTTC | CAISEPPGAQQYF
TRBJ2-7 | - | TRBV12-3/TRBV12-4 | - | TGTGCCAGCAGTTCCGGGGTCCGACGCGAGCAGTACTTC | CASSSGVRREQYF
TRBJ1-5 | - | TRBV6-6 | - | TGTGCCAGCGGAGGTAGCAATCAGCCCCAGCATTTT | CASGGSNQPQHF
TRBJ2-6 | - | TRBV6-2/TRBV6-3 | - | TGTGCCAGCAGTTACTTCGGGGAGAGTCTGCCTGGGGCCAACGTCCTGACTTTC | CASSYFGESLPGANVLTF
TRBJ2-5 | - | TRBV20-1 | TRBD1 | TGCAGTGCTAGTGCCCCCGGGACAGTCCAAGATACCCAGTACTTC | CSASAPGTVQDTQYF
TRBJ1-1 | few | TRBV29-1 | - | TGCAGCGTGAATACCGGGACAGAAGCTTTCTTT | CSVNTGTEAFF
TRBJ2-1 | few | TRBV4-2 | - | TGTGCCAGCAGCCAAGAGAAAATTAGCGGCTATGAGCAGTTCTTC | CASSQEKISGYEQFF
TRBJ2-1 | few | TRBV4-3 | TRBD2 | TGCGCCAGCAGCCAAGATAGACTAGCGGGGACCTACAATGAGCAGTTCTTC | CASSQDRLAGTYNEQFF
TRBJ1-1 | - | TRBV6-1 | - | TGTGCCAGCAGGGAGCGTGGGGGGACTGAAGCTTTCTTT | CASRERGGTEAFF